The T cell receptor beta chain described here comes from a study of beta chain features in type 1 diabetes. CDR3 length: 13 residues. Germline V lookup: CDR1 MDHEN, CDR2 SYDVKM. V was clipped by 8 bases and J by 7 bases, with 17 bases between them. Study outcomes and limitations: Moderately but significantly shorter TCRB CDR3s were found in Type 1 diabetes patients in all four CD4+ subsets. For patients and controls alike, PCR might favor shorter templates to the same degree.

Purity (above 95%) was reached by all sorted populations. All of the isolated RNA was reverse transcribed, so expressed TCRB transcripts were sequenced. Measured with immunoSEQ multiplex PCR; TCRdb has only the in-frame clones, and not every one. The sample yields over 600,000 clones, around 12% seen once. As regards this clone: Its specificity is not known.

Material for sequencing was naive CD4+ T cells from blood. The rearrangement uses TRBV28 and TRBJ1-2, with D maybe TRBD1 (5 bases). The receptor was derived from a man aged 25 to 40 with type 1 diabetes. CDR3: CASGTTERGGYTF. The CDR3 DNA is TGTGCCAGCGGGACTACGGAGCGTGGTGGCTACACCTTC.